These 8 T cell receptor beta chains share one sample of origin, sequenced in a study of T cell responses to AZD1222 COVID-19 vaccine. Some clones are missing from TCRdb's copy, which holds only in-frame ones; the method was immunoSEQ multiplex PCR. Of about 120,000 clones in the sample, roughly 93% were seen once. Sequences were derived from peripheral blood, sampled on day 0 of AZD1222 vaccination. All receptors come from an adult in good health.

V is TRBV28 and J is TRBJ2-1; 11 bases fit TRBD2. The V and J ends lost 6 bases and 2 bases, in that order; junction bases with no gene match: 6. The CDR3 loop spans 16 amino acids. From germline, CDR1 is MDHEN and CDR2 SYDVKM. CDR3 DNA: TGTGCCAGCAGAGATACTAGCGGGAGCCCCTACAATGAGCAGTTCTTC. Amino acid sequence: CASRDTSGSPYNEQFF.

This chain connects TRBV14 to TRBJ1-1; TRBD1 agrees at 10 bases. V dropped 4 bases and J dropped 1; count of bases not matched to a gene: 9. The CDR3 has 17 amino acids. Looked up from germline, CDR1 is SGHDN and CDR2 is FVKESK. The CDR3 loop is CASSRGAGTGENTEAFF. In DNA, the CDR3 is TGTGCCAGCAGCCGAGGCGCCGGGACAGGGGAGAACACTGAAGCTTTCTTT.

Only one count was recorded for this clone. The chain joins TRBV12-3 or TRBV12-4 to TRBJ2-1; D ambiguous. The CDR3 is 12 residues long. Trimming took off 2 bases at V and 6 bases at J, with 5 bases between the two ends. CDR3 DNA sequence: TGTGCCAGCAGTTTATTCGGCAATGAGCAGTTCTTC. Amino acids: CASSLFGNEQFF.

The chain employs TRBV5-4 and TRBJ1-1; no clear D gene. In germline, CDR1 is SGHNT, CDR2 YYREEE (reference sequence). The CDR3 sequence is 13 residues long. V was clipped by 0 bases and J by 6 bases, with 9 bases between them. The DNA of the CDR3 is TGTGCCAGCAGCTTGGGATGGTCGTCTGAAGCTTTCTTT. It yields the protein CASSLGWSSEAFF. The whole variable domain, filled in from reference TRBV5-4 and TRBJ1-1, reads ETGVTQSPTHLIKTRGQQVTLRCSSQSGHNTVSWYQQALGQGPQFIFQYYREEENGRGNFPPRFSGLQFPNYSSELNVNALELDDSALYLCASSLGWSSEAFFGQGTRLTVV.

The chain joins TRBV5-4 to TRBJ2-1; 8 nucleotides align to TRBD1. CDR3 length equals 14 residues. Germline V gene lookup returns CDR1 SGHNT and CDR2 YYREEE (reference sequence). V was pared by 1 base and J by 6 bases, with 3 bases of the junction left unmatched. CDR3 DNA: TGTGCCAGCAGCTTGCGAACAGGGGGCAATGAGCAGTTCTTC. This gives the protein CASSLRTGGNEQFF.

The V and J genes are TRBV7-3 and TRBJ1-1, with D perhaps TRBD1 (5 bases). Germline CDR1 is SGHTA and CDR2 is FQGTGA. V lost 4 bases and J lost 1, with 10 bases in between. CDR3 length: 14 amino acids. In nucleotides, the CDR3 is TGTGCCAGCAGCTCGCAGGGCCAGAACACTGAAGCTTTCTTT. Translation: CASSSQGQNTEAFF.

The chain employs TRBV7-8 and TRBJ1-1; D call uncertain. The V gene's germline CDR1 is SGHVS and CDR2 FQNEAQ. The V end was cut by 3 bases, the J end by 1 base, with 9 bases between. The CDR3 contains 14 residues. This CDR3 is CASSLGRRNTEAFF. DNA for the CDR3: TGTGCCAGCAGCTTGGGCAGGAGGAACACTGAAGCTTTCTTT.

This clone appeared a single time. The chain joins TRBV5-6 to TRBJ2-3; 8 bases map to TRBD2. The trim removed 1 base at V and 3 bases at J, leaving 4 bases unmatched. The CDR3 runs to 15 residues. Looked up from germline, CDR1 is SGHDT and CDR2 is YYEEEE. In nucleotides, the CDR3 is TGTGCCAGCAGCTTGTCGTCTAGCGGGACAGATACGCAGTATTTT. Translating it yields CASSLSSSGTDTQYF.